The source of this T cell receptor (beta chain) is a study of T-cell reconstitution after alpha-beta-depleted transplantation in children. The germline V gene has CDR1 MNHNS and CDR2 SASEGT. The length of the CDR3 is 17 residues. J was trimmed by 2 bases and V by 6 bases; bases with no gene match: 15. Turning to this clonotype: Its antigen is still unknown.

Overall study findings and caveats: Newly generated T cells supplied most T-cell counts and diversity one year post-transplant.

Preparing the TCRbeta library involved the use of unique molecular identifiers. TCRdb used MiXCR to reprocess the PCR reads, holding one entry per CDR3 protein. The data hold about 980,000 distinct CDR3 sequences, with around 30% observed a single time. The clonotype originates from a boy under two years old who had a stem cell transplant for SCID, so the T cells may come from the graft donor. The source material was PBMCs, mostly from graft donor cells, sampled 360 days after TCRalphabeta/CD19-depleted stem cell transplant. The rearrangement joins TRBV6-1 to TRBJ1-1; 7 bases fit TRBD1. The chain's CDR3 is CASSLTGGGASNTEAFF. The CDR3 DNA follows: TGTGCCAGCAGCCTCACCGGAGGGGGCGCTTCTAACACTGAAGCTTTCTTT.